Below, 31 T cell receptor beta chains from the same sample are listed, as sequenced in a study of CD8 T cells in ankylosing spondylitis. A single record per CDR3 protein comes from TCRdb applying MiXCR to the 5' RACE reads. Here the sample spans some 840,000 distinct CDR3 sequences, about an eighth being singletons. Overall study results and limits: A TCR beta motif made of several highly homologous variants seemed typical of ankylosing spondylitis blood.

The antigens of these receptors remain unknown. Sequencing used blood, either unsorted or a sorted T cell fraction (not recorded which). The receptors derive from a male donor with ankylosing spondylitis.

The rearrangement uses TRBV5-1 and TRBJ1-5, with D perhaps matching TRBD1 (6 bases). Germline V gene lookup returns CDR1 SGHRS and CDR2 YFSETQ. The CDR3 sequence is 15 residues long. V lost 6 bases and J 1 base, leaving 14 bases between the germline ends. The CDR3 coding sequence is TGCGCCAGCACCGAGGGGGTGGGGAGCAATCAGCCCCAGCATTTT. This codes for CASTEGVGSNQPQHF.

In its sample, this clonotype was seen many times. This CDR3 reads CASSRTENYGYTF. CDR3 in DNA: TGTGCCAGCAGCCGGACAGAGAACTATGGCTACACCTTC. V and J are TRBV6-1 and TRBJ1-2; D perhaps matches TRBD1 (6 bases). V shed 6 bases and J shed 2 bases, with 10 bases lying between them. The CDR3 runs 13 residues. CDR1 and CDR2 (germline): MNHNS, SASEGT.

This clonotype has at least ten counts. The CDR3 sequence is CASSFYRGDTQYF. CDR3 DNA: TGTGCCAGCAGCTTTTACCGTGGGGATACGCAGTATTTT. The chain couples TRBV7-3 to TRBJ2-3; D gene uncertain. Germline CDR1 SGHTA, CDR2 FQGTGA. The CDR3 extends over 13 amino acids. The ends were cut back, 3 bases at V and 6 bases at J, with 10 bases in the middle. Full variable domain (outside the CDR3, taken from reference TRBV7-3 and TRBJ2-3): GAGVSQTPSNKVTEKGKYVELRCDPISGHTALYWYRQSLGQGPEFLIYFQGTGAADDSGLPNDRFFAVRPEGSVSTLKIQRTERGDSAVYLCASSFYRGDTQYFGPGTRLTVL.

This clonotype was counted a few times. This chain connects TRBV20-1 to TRBJ2-7, with 8 bases that match TRBD1. The CDR3 extends over 13 amino acids. With 6 bases clipped from V and 7 bases from J, the junction kept 11 bases outside the gene matches. Germline V gives CDR1 DFQATT, CDR2 SNEGSKA (reference sequence). CDR3 amino acids: CSALLRGPREQYF. CDR3 bases: TGCAGTGCCCTTCTCAGGGGGCCGCGGGAGCAGTACTTC.

The chain couples TRBV7-2 to TRBJ2-1; TRBD1 might be the D (5 bases). Germline V CDR1 and CDR2: SGHTA, FQGNSA. The CDR3 is 13 residues long. With 5 bases removed from V and 12 bases from J, the gap between germline ends came to 17 bases. The CDR3 DNA sequence: TGTGCCAGCAGCCTCCAAGGGGCAATGGGGCAGTTCTTC. It translates to CASSLQGAMGQFF.

The chain is built from TRBV5-1 and TRBJ2-3; the D is unclear. CDR1 and CDR2 from the germline V gene are SGHRS and YFSETQ. The CDR3 consists of 15 residues. V was cut by 2 bases and J by 4 bases, with 14 bases left in between. The CDR3 nucleotides read TGCGCCAGCAGCTTAAACGACCTCTGGGCAGATACGCAGTATTTT. It codes for CASSLNDLWADTQYF.

This clonotype has only a few counts. This chain joins TRBV12-3 or TRBV12-4 and TRBJ2-7; D perhaps matches TRBD2 (6 bases). The CDR3 covers 15 residues. V lost 7 bases, J lost 2 bases, and 18 bases lay in between. This CDR3 is CASTGGPGVPYEQYF. The CDR3 DNA follows: TGTGCCAGCACCGGGGGACCGGGCGTTCCCTACGAGCAGTACTTC.

The chain is built from TRBV29-1 and TRBJ2-1; D may be TRBD2 (12 bases). The CDR3 length is 23 residues. V was shortened by 4 bases and J by 8 bases, with 45 bases between the two germline ends. Germline V gene data show CDR1 as SQVTM and CDR2 as ANQGSEA. CDR3: CSVATGTGGFRTSGKVTFDEQFF. The CDR3 region has the DNA TGCAGCGTTGCTACCGGGACAGGGGGTTTCAGGACTAGCGGGAAAGTTACATTCGATGAGCAGTTCTTC.

This clonotype was seen only a few times. The rearrangement links TRBV7-3 to TRBJ2-2, with D perhaps matching TRBD1 (5 bases). The CDR3 has 13 amino acids. The V and J ends lost 3 bases and 7 bases respectively, with 9 bases between them. Germline V gene lookup returns CDR1 SGHTA and CDR2 FQGTGA. This CDR3 is CASSLQGHGELFF. CDR3 sequence (DNA): TGTGCCAGCAGCTTGCAGGGTCACGGGGAGCTGTTTTTT.

The V and J genes are TRBV20-1 and TRBJ1-4; TRBD1 is a possible D gene (5 bases). Germline V lookup: CDR1 DFQATT, CDR2 SNEGSKA (reference sequence). This CDR3 has 15 residues. The V end lost 0 bases, the J end lost 8 bases, and 16 bases lay between the germline ends. The CDR3 sequence: CSARDRQGLREKLFF. The DNA for the CDR3 is TGCAGTGCTAGAGATCGGCAGGGCCTGAGGGAAAAACTGTTTTTT.

This clonotype was observed at least ten times. CDR3 sequence (DNA): TGTGCCAGCAGCGGGGGACCAACCTCCTACAATGAGCAGTTCTTC. As protein: CASSGGPTSYNEQFF. The genes are TRBV7-3 and TRBJ2-1; the D call may be TRBD1 or TRBD2 (5 bases each). Germline CDR1 and CDR2: SGHTA and FQGTGA. The germline V and J ends were trimmed by 5 bases and 0 bases, with 11 bases remaining between them. This CDR3 is 15 amino acids long.

The J gene is TRBJ2-5, the V gene TRBV27, with D perhaps assigned TRBD1 or TRBD2 (5 bases each). Germline CDR1 and CDR2: MNHEY and SMNVEV (reference sequence). The ends were cut back, 6 bases at V and 1 base at J, with 15 bases in the middle. CDR3 length: 15 residues. Written as DNA, the CDR3 is TGTGCCAGCAGCCCACCGAGGGGATCCCAAGAGACCCAGTACTTC. Encoded protein: CASSPPRGSQETQYF.

This clonotype was seen a few times. V is TRBV20-1 and J is TRBJ1-2; D is unresolved. This CDR3 has 13 residues. The germline CDR1 and CDR2 sequences are DFQATT and SNEGSKA (reference sequence). V gave up 2 bases and J gave up 8 bases, with 15 bases separating them. The CDR3 here is CSARPSASLGYTF. The DNA of the CDR3 is TGCAGTGCTAGACCTTCGGCCTCCTTAGGCTACACCTTC.

This clonotype was observed a handful of times. The genes are TRBV12-3 or TRBV12-4 and TRBJ2-2; D is possibly TRBD2 (5 bases). The CDR3 loop spans 13 amino acids. Trimming stripped 4 bases from V and 7 bases from J, with 10 bases between. This chain's CDR3 is CASSWRSHGELFF. CDR3 coding DNA: TGTGCCAGCAGTTGGAGGTCTCACGGGGAGCTGTTTTTT.

The chain carries TRBV30 and TRBJ1-2; D not certain. Trimming pared 4 bases from V and 7 bases from J, leaving 10 bases between. This CDR3 contains 11 residues. Germline loops: CDR1 GTSNPN, CDR2 SVGIG (reference sequence). DNA for the CDR3: TGTGCCTGGAACGACTGGGGTGGCTACACCTTC. It specifies CAWNDWGGYTF.

This chain joins TRBV20-1 and TRBJ1-1, with D tentatively TRBD1 (6 bases). The V and J ends lost 1 base and 6 bases respectively, with 15 bases between them. Germline CDR1 DFQATT, CDR2 SNEGSKA (reference sequence). CDR3 size: 14 residues. CDR3 protein: CSARVLGGAPEAFF. CDR3 coding DNA: TGCAGTGCTAGAGTCTTGGGGGGGGCGCCTGAAGCTTTCTTT.

This clonotype was detected ten times or more. This chain uses TRBV20-1 with TRBJ2-7; D gene uncertain. There are 10 residues in the CDR3. V lost 3 bases and J lost 4, with 4 bases in between. Germline loops: CDR1 DFQATT, CDR2 SNEGSKA (reference sequence). CDR3 amino acids: CSASAYEQYF. DNA for the CDR3: TGCAGTGCTAGCGCATACGAGCAGTACTTC.

The chain couples TRBV20-1 to TRBJ2-7, with 8 bases that match TRBD1. Trimming removed 3 bases from V and 6 bases from J; junction bases left unmatched: 7. Per germline, CDR1 DFQATT and CDR2 SNEGSKA (reference sequence). CDR3 length equals 13 residues. The CDR3 DNA reads TGCAGTGCTAGCCGACAGGGGTTCACCGAGCAGTACTTC. Translation gives CSASRQGFTEQYF.

This clonotype was picked up a small number of times. V and J are TRBV20-1 and TRBJ2-3; tentatively, D is TRBD1 (6 bases). CDR3 length equals 13 residues. V lost 5 bases, J lost 5 bases, and 14 bases lay in between. Germline V CDR1 and CDR2: DFQATT, SNEGSKA (reference sequence). CDR3 in amino acids: CSAGIQGRDTQYF. Here the CDR3 DNA reads TGCAGTGCTGGAATACAGGGACGAGATACGCAGTATTTT.

This clonotype occurred many times. This chain connects TRBV20-1 to TRBJ1-6, with D tentatively TRBD1 (5 bases). CDR1 and CDR2 (germline): DFQATT, SNEGSKA (reference sequence). The CDR3 loop spans 14 amino acids. V lost 5 bases, J lost 8 bases, and 16 bases lay in between. The CDR3 spells CSAGFRARHSPLHF. The DNA for the CDR3 is TGCAGTGCTGGCTTCAGGGCGCGGCATTCACCCCTCCACTTT.

This clonotype has just a few counts. The chain joins TRBV5-1 to TRBJ2-7, with no clear D. The CDR3 runs 15 residues. Trimming pared 1 base from V and 7 bases from J, leaving 18 bases between. Germline V gene data show CDR1 as SGHRS and CDR2 as YFSETQ. The CDR3 DNA follows: TGCGCCAGCAGCTTGCGGCCAAACCTCGGGCGGGAGCAGTACTTC. Translated, it gives CASSLRPNLGREQYF.

At least ten counts were recorded for this clonotype. This chain joins TRBV6-5 and TRBJ2-3; D not certain. The CDR3 length is 13 residues. The ends were cut back, 2 bases at V and 0 bases at J, with 3 bases in the middle. The V gene's germline CDR1 is MNHEY and CDR2 SVGAGI. CDR3: CASSYGSTDTQYF. The CDR3 DNA is TGTGCCAGCAGTTACGGTAGCACAGATACGCAGTATTTT.

Many counts were recorded for this clonotype. The chain has TRBV5-1 and TRBJ2-2; D assignment may be TRBD1 or TRBD2 (5 bases each). The length of the CDR3 is 13 residues. Trimming removed 0 bases at V and 7 bases at J, with 7 bases between. Germline loops: CDR1 SGHRS, CDR2 YFSETQ. This CDR3 is CASSLEGSGELFF. In DNA, the CDR3 is TGCGCCAGCAGCTTGGAGGGGAGCGGGGAGCTGTTTTTT.

The V call is TRBV28, the J call TRBJ2-2; a possible D gene is TRBD2 (6 bases). CDR3 size: 16 residues. Per the germline V gene, CDR1 is MDHEN and CDR2 is SYDVKM. V was trimmed by 5 bases and J by 5 bases, leaving 18 bases between them. The CDR3 loop reads CASSPRGAGRTGELFF. Here the CDR3 DNA reads TGTGCCAGCAGTCCCCGCGGGGCAGGGCGAACCGGGGAGCTGTTTTTT.

J is TRBJ2-7 and V is TRBV10-2; the D gene is possibly TRBD1 (8 bases). This CDR3 is built from 11 residues. The germline V gene encodes CDR1 WSHSY and CDR2 SAAADI. The germline V and J ends were trimmed by 6 bases and 12 bases, with 15 bases remaining between them. The CDR3 DNA follows: TGCGCCAGCAGAACAGGGGGGGTGGCGTACTTC. Protein sequence: CASRTGGVAYF.

This clonotype was counted between two and nine times. The rearrangement uses TRBV7-2 and TRBJ2-1; no firm D call. The ends were cut back, 3 bases at V and 5 bases at J, with 11 bases in the middle. Per germline, CDR1 SGHTA and CDR2 FQGNSA. The CDR3 has 14 amino acids. CDR3 residues: CASSFDWSNNEQFF. CDR3 DNA: TGTGCCAGCAGCTTCGACTGGAGTAACAATGAGCAGTTCTTC. Variable domain in full (rest from reference TRBV7-2 and TRBJ2-1): GAGVSQSPSNKVTEKGKDVELRCDPISGHTALYWYRQSLGQGLEFLIYFQGNSAPDKSGLPSDRFSAERTGGSVSTLTIQRTQQEDSAVYLCASSFDWSNNEQFFGPGTRLTVL.

V is TRBV14 and J is TRBJ2-1, with 9 positions matching TRBD1. Germline CDR1 SGHDN, CDR2 FVKESK. The CDR3 spans 15 residues. The junction had 9 bases not matched to a gene; V was cut back by 5 bases and J by 7 bases. Written as DNA, the CDR3 is TGTGCCAGCAGCGAGTACAGGGGGCTGGTTAATGAGCAGTTCTTC. As protein: CASSEYRGLVNEQFF.

This clonotype was picked up many times. In DNA form, the CDR3 reads TGCGCCAGCAGCTTGAAGGGGTTTGACACCGGGGAGCTGTTTTTT. Translation gives CASSLKGFDTGELFF. This chain uses TRBV5-1 with TRBJ2-2, with D perhaps TRBD1 (5 bases). Trimming took off 1 base at V and 3 bases at J, with 10 bases between the two ends. This CDR3 comprises 15 residues. CDR1 is SGHRS, CDR2 YFSETQ, per germline.

This clonotype occurred a few times. The chain uses TRBV20-1 and TRBJ2-5, with D tentatively TRBD1 or TRBD2 (5 bases each). The CDR3 loop spans 13 amino acids. Germline CDR1 is DFQATT and CDR2 is SNEGSKA (reference sequence). The V and J ends lost 6 bases and 5 bases respectively, with 16 bases between them. CDR3 sequence: CSARWGFGETQYF. DNA for the CDR3: TGCAGTGCCCGGTGGGGGTTTGGGGAGACCCAGTACTTC.

This clonotype was picked up a small number of times. The gene calls are TRBV4-1 and TRBJ2-1, with TRBD1 matching 8 bases. Trimming cost V 3 bases and J 9 bases; bases outside gene matches: 13. From germline, CDR1 is MGHRA and CDR2 YSYEKL. This CDR3 has 16 amino acids. CDR3 DNA sequence: TGCGCCAGCAGCCAGCAGTCAGGGGGCGCCTTACTTGAGCAGTTCTTC. Translated, it gives CASSQQSGGALLEQFF.

The V and J genes are TRBV7-2 and TRBJ1-6; D might be TRBD1 (6 bases). Deletions cut 3 bases from V and 0 bases from J, with 9 bases between. The CDR3 runs to 16 residues. Germline loops: CDR1 SGHTA, CDR2 FQGNSA. DNA for the CDR3: TGTGCCAGCAGCTTCTCAGGGGTCTCCTATAATTCACCCCTCCACTTT. Its protein product is CASSFSGVSYNSPLHF. Full variable domain (outside the CDR3, taken from reference TRBV7-2 and TRBJ1-6): GAGVSQSPSNKVTEKGKDVELRCDPISGHTALYWYRQSLGQGLEFLIYFQGNSAPDKSGLPSDRFSAERTGGSVSTLTIQRTQQEDSAVYLCASSFSGVSYNSPLHFGNGTRLTVT.